This T cell receptor beta chain emerged from a study of CD8 T cells in ankylosing spondylitis. Findings and caveats of the study: Blood of patients with ankylosing spondylitis appeared to be characterized by a TCR beta motif of fewer than 10 highly homologous variants.

MiXCR, applied by TCRdb to the 5' RACE reads, yields one record per CDR3 protein. The sample lists 300,000 to 400,000 distinct CDR3 sequences; more than 20% were seen once. A word on this clonotype: Its antigen remains unknown.

Germline V lookup: CDR1 ENHRY, CDR2 SYGVKD. Trimming stripped 7 bases from V and 11 bases from J, with 14 bases between. This CDR3 comprises 12 residues. What was sequenced was blood, either unsorted or a sorted T cell fraction (not recorded which). V is TRBV10-3 and J is TRBJ2-2; the D gene is possibly TRBD2 (6 bases). The sequence was obtained from a male donor with ankylosing spondylitis. CDR3 in amino acids: CAIKSDAGELFF. In DNA form, the CDR3 reads TGTGCCATCAAGTCAGATGCGGGAGAGCTGTTTTTT.